This entry is about one TCR beta chain. It lacks a known antigen. No base-level quality is on record; no much larger clone is a single base apart. The immunoSEQ Assay, a bias-controlled multiplex PCR, was used to amplify TCRbeta CDR3 regions from genomic DNA. Per the authors' processing: The number of nucleated cells in each sample was estimated by amplification of reference gene primers within the assay. To quantify the absolute abundance of each unique TCRbeta CDR3 rearrangement, sequence reads were collapsed and filtered. For each sample, productive Simpson clonality was calculated as the square root of Simpson's diversity index over productive rearrangements. In its TCRdb copy, this immuneACCESS table keeps in-frame sequences only and misses some clones. Where compared with another copy, unresolved V genes explain less than half of these, and the others have no known cause. The DNA gave D and trimming, while V, J and clone size come from that table. In all, the sample holds about 300,000 clones, and roughly 83% of those were seen once. The ten largest clones capture about 1.5% of the sample.

The sample originates from a study of blood T cell repertoires in COVID-19 (TCRdb year 2020). Describing the broader study: Samples covering the acute and convalescent phases of COVID-19 were provided by collaborators in the United States, Italy and Spain. The prospective study material was composed of cDNA or gDNA derived from T cells, B-cell-depleted T cells, or PBMCs. Subjects who had been exposed to COVID-19, were actively infected with it, or had recovered from it provided the deeply sampled blood TCRbeta repertoires that made up the dataset. The repertoires were made available in a free public database intended to serve as a resource for research on the immune response to SARS-CoV-2. The samples were drawn from the first 160 participants of the ongoing ImmuneRACE study and from more than 1,000 subjects provided by 6 global collaborators. A de-identified subject ID, COVID-19 status, age in years and sex were almost always included in the sample metadata. HLA class I and class II types, where available, came from metadata supplied by the sample provider rather than from assay-based typing.

One collaborating source in Seattle enrolled patients during active infection and followed them longitudinally through the course of disease. Whole blood was collected in K2EDTA tubes by collaborating institutions according to the institutions' own protocols. For TCRbeta analysis, collaborators shipped samples in one of three forms: frozen whole blood, isolated PBMCs, or DNA extracted from either of those sample types. The CDR3 goes from the cysteine to the phenylalanine over 13 residues. Of the read, only the CDR3 DNA is kept; its 39 bases are in frame from base 1. Via the germline V gene, CDR1 is MDHEN and CDR2 SYDVKM. Deletion took 5 bases off V and 3 bases off J, with a span of 10 bases between the germline ends. Broad study findings and their caveats: The amount of clinical and demographic metadata varied by source and participant and was provided uncurated.

The chain links TRBV28 with TRBJ1-2, with the D gene uncertain. The sample taken for sequencing was peripheral blood. The clonotype was recovered from a human donor with COVID-19, enrolled during active disease. The donor label of this sample is uncertain. The bases read TGTGCCAGCAGTGAGGGCGGATACTATGGCTACACCTTC. It translates to CASSEGGYYGYTF.